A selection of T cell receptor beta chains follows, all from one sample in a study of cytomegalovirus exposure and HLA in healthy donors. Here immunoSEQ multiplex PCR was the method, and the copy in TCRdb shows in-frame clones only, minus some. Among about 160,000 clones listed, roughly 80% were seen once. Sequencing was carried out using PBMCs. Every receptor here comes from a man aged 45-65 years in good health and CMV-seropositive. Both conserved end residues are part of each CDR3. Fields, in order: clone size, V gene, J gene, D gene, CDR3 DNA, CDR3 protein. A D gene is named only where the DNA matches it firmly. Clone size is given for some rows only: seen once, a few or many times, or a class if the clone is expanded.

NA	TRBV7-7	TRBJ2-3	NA	TGTGCTAGCAGCTTAGATACTACAACTACCACGCAGTATTTT	CASSLDTTTTTQYF
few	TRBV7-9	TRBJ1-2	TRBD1	TGTGCCAGCAGCTTGGGGACAGGGCGAGGCTACACCTTC	CASSLGTGRGYTF
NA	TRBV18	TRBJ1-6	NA	TGTGCCAGCTCACCGGGTTCGACAAATAATTCACCCCTCCACTTT	CASSPGSTNNSPLHF
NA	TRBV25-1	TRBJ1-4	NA	TGTGCCAGCAGTGAATACGGTTCAGGCGTGGCTGAAAAACTGTTTTTT	CASSEYGSGVAEKLFF
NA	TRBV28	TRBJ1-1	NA	TGTGCCAGCAGTCCCTTGGGGACAGAAGCTTTCTTT	CASSPLGTEAFF
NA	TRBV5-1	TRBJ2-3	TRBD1	TGCGCCAGCAGCTTGGGAGGGACAGTGCGGACAGATACGCAGTATTTT	CASSLGGTVRTDTQYF
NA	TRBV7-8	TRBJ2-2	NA	TGTGCCAGCAGCCCGGACATCGCGAACACCGGGGAGCTGTTTTTT	CASSPDIANTGELFF
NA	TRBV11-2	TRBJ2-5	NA	TGTGCCAGCAGCTTAAGAGACCAAGAGACCCAGTACTTC	CASSLRDQETQYF
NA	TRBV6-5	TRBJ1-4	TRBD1	TGTGCCAGCAGTTACAATGACAGGGGTAATGAAAAACTGTTTTTT	CASSYNDRGNEKLFF
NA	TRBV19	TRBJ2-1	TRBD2	TGTGCCACCCTTAAATCTCATAGCGGGAGTTATGAGCAGTTCTTC	CATLKSHSGSYEQFF
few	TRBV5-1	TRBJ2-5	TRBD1	TGCGCCAGCAGCCACGGACAGGGGCTTGAGACCCAGTACTTC	CASSHGQGLETQYF
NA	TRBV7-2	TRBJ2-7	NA	TGTGCCAGCAGCTTAGGGGCAAATGAGCAGTACTTC	CASSLGANEQYF
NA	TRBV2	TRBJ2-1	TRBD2	TGTGCCAGCAGTGAATCGTCTAGCGGGAGTAAGGAGCAGTTCTTC	CASSESSSGSKEQFF
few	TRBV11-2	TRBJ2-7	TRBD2	TGTGCCAGCTCTGCGGGGGTGGGCTCCTACGAGCAGTACTTC	CASSAGVGSYEQYF
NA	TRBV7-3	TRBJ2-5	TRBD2	TGTGCCAGCAGTCTCTTCGGGGTAGCGGGCTTTCAAGAGACCCAGTACTTC	CASSLFGVAGFQETQYF
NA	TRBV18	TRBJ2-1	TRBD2	TGTGCCAGCTCACCGAGAGCGGGGGATAACGGGAATGAGCAGTTCTTC	CASSPRAGDNGNEQFF
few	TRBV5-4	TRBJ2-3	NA	TGTGCCAGCAGCAACGGACTAAGCACAGATACGCAGTATTTT	CASSNGLSTDTQYF
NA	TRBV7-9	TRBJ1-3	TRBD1	TGTGCCAGCAGCCTAGAGCCGGGACAGGAGATCTCTGGAAACACCATATATTTT	CASSLEPGQEISGNTIYF
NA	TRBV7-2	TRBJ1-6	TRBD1	TGTGCCAGCAGCTTGACAGGGGTATCACCCCTCCACTTT	CASSLTGVSPLHF
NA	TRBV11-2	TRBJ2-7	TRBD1	TGTGCCAGCAGCTCCAATCGGGACAGGTCCTACGAGCAGTACTTC	CASSSNRDRSYEQYF
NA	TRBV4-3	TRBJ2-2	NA	TGCGCCAGCAGCCAAGAGGTTCGGGGGAGGGGGGCCGGGGAGCTGTTTTTT	CASSQEVRGRGAGELFF
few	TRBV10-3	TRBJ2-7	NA	TGTGCCTCCTCCGGAGCAGAAGCCGTTAACGAGCAGTACTTC	CASSGAEAVNEQYF
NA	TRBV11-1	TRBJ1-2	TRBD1	TGTGCCAGCAGCTTAGAGTCGGGACAGGGATGGGGCTACACCTTC	CASSLESGQGWGYTF
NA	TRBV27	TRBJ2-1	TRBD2	TGTGCCAGTGGACTAGCGGCCTACAATGAGCAGTTCTTC	CASGLAAYNEQFF
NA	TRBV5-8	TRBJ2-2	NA	TGTGCCAGCAGCTTGGGGGGCGGCTCGGCGAGCGCCGGGGAGCTGTTTTTT	CASSLGGGSASAGELFF
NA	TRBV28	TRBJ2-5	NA	TGTGCCAGCAGTAGCGTGGGAGCCTGGGGCCAAGAGACCCAGTACTTC	CASSSVGAWGQETQYF
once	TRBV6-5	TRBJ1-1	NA	TGTGCCAGCAGGGCCCTCTTGAACACTGAAGCTTTCTTT	CASRALLNTEAFF
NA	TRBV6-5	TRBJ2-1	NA	TGTGCCAGCAGTCGGAAGGGGGATGAGCAGTTCTTC	CASSRKGDEQFF
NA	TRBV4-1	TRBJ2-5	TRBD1	TGCGCCAGCAGCCCCAGGACAGGGCGTTGGGAGACCCAGTACTTC	CASSPRTGRWETQYF
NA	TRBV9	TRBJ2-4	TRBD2	TGTGCCAGCAGCCCGGGGGGGGCCAAAAACATTCAGTACTTC	CASSPGGAKNIQYF
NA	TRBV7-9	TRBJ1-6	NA	TGTGCCAGCAGCTTATTTGCGGGAGGGGATTCACCCCTCCACTTT	CASSLFAGGDSPLHF
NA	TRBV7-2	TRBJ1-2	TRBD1	TGTGCCAGCAGCCTGGGACAGCGTAACTATGGCTACACCTTC	CASSLGQRNYGYTF
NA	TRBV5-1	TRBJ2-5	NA	TGCGCCAGCAGCTTGGCCTCTCTAGCCCAGGGGGAGACCCAGTACTTC	CASSLASLAQGETQYF
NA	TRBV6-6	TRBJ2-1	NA	TGTGCCAGCACCCTTCGGGGGGAGCAGTTCTTC	CASTLRGEQFF
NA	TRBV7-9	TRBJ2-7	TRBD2	TGTGCCAGCAGCTTGGGGACTAGCGTATACGAGCAGTACTTC	CASSLGTSVYEQYF
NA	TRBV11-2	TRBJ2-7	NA	TGTGCCAGCAGCTTAGACAGGGCCGAGCAGTACTTC	CASSLDRAEQYF
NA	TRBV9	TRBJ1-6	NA	TGTGCCAGCAACCGGGTGGGGGACACTTATTCACCCCTCCACTTT	CASNRVGDTYSPLHF
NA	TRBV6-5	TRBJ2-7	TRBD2	TGTGCCAGCAGTTACTCGATAGGGGACTACCGTTACGAGCAGTACTTC	CASSYSIGDYRYEQYF
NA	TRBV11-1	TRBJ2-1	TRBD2	TGTGCCAGCAGCTTAATATCCGGGACTAGCGAAACTTACAATGAGCAGTTCTTC	CASSLISGTSETYNEQFF
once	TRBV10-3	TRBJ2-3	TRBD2	TGTGCCATCATGGGGGTAGCGGGGGCTAGCACAGATACGCAGTATTTT	CAIMGVAGASTDTQYF
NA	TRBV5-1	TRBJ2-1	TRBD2	TGCGCCAGCAGCCGGACTAGCGGGAGCTCCTACAATGAGCAGTTCTTC	CASSRTSGSSYNEQFF
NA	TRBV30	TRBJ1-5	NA	TGTGCCTGGAGTGTAAATCCCACAGGTGGCAATCAGCCCCAGCATTTT	CAWSVNPTGGNQPQHF
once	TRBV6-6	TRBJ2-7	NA	TGTGCCAGCAGGGAGGTTACCTACGAGCAGTACTTC	CASREVTYEQYF
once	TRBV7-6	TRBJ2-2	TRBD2	TGTGCCAGCAGCTACCCCTCTAGCGGGGGGAACACCGGGGAGCTGTTTTTT	CASSYPSSGGNTGELFF
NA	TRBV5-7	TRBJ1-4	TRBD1	TGTGCCAGCAGCTTTGAATCAAGACAGGGGGGGACTAATGAAAAACTGTTTTTT	CASSFESRQGGTNEKLFF
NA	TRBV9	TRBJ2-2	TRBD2	TGTGCCAGCAGCGTAGGGCTAGCGGGAGGAGAGAGCGGGGAGCTGTTTTTT	CASSVGLAGGESGELFF
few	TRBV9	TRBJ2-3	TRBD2	TGTGCCAGCAGCCCAGGGGTAGCGGGAGTTGGAGATACGCAGTATTTT	CASSPGVAGVGDTQYF
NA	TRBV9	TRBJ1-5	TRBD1	TGTGCCAGCAGCGTAGGACAGGGAAGGGACAATCAGCCCCAGCATTTT	CASSVGQGRDNQPQHF
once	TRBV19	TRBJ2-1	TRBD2	TGTGCCAGTAGTATAACTAGCGGGACTACCTACAATGAGCAGTTCTTC	CASSITSGTTYNEQFF
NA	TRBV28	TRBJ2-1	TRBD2	TGTGCCAGCACTAGAGCGGGAGAGCCAAACAATGAGCAGTTCTTC	CASTRAGEPNNEQFF
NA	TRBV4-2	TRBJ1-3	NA	TGTGCCAGCAGCTTAGCCAATATCTACTCTGGAAACACCATATATTTT	CASSLANIYSGNTIYF
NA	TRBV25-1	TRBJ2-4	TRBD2	TGTGCCAGCAGTGGGCGGGGGGCCGGAAGGGATAAAAACATTCAGTACTTC	CASSGRGAGRDKNIQYF